This TCR beta chain was found in a study of radiation and T cells in renal cell carcinoma. On the study more broadly: Nephrectomy followed 15 Gy stereotactic body radiation by 4 weeks. Study-wide findings and caveats: In blood, top tumor clones expanded by 2 weeks, shrinking by 4.

Assay: immunoSEQ multiplex PCR; the TCRdb copy retains only in-frame clones and omits some. The repertoire has approximately 51,000 clones, 83% of them found once; the top ten carry about 31%. Germline V gene sequence: CDR1 SGHDT, CDR2 YYEEEE. V shed 3 bases and J shed 2 bases, with 13 bases lying between them. There are 15 residues in the CDR3. Remarks on this clone: The antigen is unknown.

The time point denotes: baseline pretreatment blood. Regarding treatment: 15 Gy SBRT to primary tumor, nephrectomy 4 weeks later. This clonotype originated in a woman between 70 and 85 years old with renal cell carcinoma. This sequence joins TRBV5-6 and TRBJ2-3, with D perhaps matching TRBD1 or TRBD2 (5 bases each). Sample: blood, taken from a patient whose treatment included radiotherapy and nephrectomy. In DNA, the CDR3 is TGTGCCAGCAGCTCTTGGGACGGCATCACAGATACGCAGTATTTT. Translation: CASSSWDGITDTQYF.